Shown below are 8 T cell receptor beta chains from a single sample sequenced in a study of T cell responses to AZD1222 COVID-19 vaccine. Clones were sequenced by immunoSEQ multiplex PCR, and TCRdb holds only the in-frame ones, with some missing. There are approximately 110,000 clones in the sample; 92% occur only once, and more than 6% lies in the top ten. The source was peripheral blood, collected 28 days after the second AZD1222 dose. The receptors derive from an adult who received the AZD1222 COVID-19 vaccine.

Here the CDR3 DNA reads TGCGCCAGCAGCCTCCCCGGGACGGGGACCGGGGAGCTGTTTTTT. Translating it yields CASSLPGTGTGELFF. The rearrangement joins TRBV4-1 to TRBJ2-2, with D perhaps TRBD1 or TRBD2 (5 bases each). V was clipped by 4 bases and J by 5 bases, with 14 bases between them. The CDR3 totals 15 residues. CDR1 is MGHRA and CDR2 is YSYEKL in the germline V gene.

The CDR3 DNA reads as TGTGCCATCAGTGTCGGAGGGGAGGTTGGAAACACCATATATTTT. Protein: CAISVGGEVGNTIYF. This chain connects TRBV10-3 to TRBJ1-3, with D perhaps matching TRBD1 (5 bases). V was trimmed by 4 bases and J by 3 bases, leaving 13 bases between them. The CDR3 length is 15 residues. CDR1 and CDR2 (germline): ENHRY, SYGVKD.

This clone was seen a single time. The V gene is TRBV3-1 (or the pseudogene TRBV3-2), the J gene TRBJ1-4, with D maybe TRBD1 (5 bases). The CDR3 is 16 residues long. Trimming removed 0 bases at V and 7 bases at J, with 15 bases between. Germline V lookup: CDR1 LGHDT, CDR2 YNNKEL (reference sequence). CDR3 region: CASSQDLMGESEKLFF. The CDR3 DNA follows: TGTGCCAGCAGCCAAGATCTTATGGGGGAGAGTGAAAAACTGTTTTTT.

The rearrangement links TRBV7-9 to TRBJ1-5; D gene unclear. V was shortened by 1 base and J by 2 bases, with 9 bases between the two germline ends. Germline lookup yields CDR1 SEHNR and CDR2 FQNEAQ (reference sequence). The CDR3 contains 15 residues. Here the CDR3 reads CASSLDGGRNQPQHF. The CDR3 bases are TGTGCCAGCAGCTTAGACGGTGGACGCAATCAGCCCCAGCATTTT. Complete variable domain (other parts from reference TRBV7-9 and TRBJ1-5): DTGVSQNPRHKITKRGQNVTFRCDPISEHNRLYWYRQTLGQGPEFLTYFQNEAQLEKSRLLSDRFSAERPKGSFSTLEIQRTEQGDSAMYLCASSLDGGRNQPQHFGDGTRLSIL.

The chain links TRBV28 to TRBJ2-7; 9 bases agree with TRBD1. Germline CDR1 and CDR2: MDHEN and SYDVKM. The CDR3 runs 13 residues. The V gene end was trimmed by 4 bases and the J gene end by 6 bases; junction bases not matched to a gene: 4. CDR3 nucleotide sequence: TGTGCCAGCAGTTGGGACAGGGCGGCCGAGCAGTACTTC. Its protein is CASSWDRAAEQYF. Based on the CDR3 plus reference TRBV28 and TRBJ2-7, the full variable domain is DVKVTQSSRYLVKRTGEKVFLECVQDMDHENMFWYRQDPGLGLRLIYFSYDVKMKEKGDIPEGYSVSREKKERFSLILESASTNQTSMYLCASSWDRAAEQYFGPGTRLTVT.

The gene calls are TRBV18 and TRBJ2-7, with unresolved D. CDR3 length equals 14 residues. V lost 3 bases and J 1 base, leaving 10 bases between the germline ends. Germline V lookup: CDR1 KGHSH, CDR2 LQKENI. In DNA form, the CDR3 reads TGTGCCAGCTCACCTCCGGGTCCTTCCTACGAGCAGTACTTC. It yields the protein CASSPPGPSYEQYF.

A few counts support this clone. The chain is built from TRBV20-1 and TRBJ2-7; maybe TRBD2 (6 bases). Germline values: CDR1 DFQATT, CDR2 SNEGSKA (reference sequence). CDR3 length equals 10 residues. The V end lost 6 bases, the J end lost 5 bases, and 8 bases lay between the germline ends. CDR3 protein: CSAWGDEQYF. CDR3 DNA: TGCAGTGCCTGGGGGGACGAGCAGTACTTC.

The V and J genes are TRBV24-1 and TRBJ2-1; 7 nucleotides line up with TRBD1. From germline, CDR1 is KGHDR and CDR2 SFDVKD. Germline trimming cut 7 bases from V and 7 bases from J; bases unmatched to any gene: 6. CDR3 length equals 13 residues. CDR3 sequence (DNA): TGTGCCACCAGGAGGGGGCGCGAGAATGAGCAGTTCTTC. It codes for CATRRGRENEQFF.